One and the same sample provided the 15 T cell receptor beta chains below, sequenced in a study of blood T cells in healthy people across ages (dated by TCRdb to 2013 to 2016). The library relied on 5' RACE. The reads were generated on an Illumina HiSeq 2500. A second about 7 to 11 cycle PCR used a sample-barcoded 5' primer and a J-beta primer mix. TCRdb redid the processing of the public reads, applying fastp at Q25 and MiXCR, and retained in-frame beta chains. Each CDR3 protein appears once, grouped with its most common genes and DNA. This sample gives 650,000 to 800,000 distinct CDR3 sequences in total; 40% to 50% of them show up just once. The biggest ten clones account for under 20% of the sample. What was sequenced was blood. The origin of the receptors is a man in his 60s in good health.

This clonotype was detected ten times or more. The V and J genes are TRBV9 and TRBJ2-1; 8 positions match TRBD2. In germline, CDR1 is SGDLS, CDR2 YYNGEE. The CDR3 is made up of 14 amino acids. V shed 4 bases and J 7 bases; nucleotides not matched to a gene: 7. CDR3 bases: TGTGCCAGCAGCATCCGGGGGGGAGGGAATGAGCAGTTCTTC. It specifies CASSIRGGGNEQFF.

Written as DNA, the CDR3 is TGTGCCAGCAGCCAAGGCCGGGACAGAATTTCCTATGGCTACACCTTC. This gives the protein CASSQGRDRISYGYTF. The chain joins TRBV3-1 to TRBJ1-2; the match to TRBD1 covers 7 bases. V shed 1 base and J 4 bases; nucleotides not matched to a gene: 9. Germline CDR1 LGHDT, CDR2 YNNKEL (reference sequence). This CDR3 is 16 amino acids long.

In DNA, the CDR3 is TGTGCCAGCTCCCGTAAACAGGGCTCTGGGGCCAACGTCCTGACTTTC. This translates into CASSRKQGSGANVLTF. The rearrangement links TRBV18 to TRBJ2-6; tentative D call: TRBD1 (6 bases). V was cut by 6 bases and J by 0 bases, with 12 bases left in between. CDR1 KGHSH and CDR2 LQKENI come from the germline V gene. This CDR3 is built from 16 residues.

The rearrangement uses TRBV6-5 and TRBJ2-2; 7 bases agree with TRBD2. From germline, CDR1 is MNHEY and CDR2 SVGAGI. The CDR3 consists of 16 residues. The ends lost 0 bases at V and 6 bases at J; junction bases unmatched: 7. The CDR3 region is CASSYSSRGGPGELFF. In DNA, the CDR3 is TGTGCCAGCAGTTACTCGAGTAGGGGAGGGCCCGGGGAGCTGTTTTTT.

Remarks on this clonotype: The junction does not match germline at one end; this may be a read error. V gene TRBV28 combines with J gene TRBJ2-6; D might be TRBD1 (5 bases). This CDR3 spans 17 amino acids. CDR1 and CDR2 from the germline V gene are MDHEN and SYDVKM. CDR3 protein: CASSFGAWSSGANVPTF. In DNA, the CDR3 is TGTGCCAGCAGTTTTGGGGCGTGGAGCTCTGGGGCCAACGTCCCGACTTTC.

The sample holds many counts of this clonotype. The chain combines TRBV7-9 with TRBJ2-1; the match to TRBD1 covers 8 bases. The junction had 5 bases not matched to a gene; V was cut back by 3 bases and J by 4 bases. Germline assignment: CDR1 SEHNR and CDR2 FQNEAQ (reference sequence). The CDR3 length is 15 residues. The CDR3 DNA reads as TGTGCCAGCAGCTTTTGGACAGGGATATACAATGAGCAGTTCTTC. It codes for CASSFWTGIYNEQFF.

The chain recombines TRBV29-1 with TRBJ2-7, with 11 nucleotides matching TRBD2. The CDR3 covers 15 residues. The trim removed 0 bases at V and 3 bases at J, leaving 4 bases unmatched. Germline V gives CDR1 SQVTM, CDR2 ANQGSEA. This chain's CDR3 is CSVEDRLAGLYEQYF. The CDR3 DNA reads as TGCAGCGTTGAAGATCGACTAGCGGGGCTCTACGAGCAGTACTTC.

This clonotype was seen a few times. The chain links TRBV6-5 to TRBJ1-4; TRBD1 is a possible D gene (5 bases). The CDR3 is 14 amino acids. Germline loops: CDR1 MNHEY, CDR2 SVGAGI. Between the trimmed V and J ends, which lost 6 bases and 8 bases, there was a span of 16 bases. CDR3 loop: CASRLQVGEEKLFF. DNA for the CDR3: TGTGCCAGCAGACTACAGGTTGGGGAAGAAAAACTGTTTTTT.

The CDR3 DNA reads as TGTGCCAGCAGCTCCTCACCTCTAGCCAAAAACATTCAGTACTTC. Encoded protein: CASSSSPLAKNIQYF. The V gene is TRBV13, the J gene TRBJ2-4; no clear D. The CDR3 extends over 15 amino acids. From germline, CDR1 is PRHDT and CDR2 FYEKMQ (reference sequence). With 4 bases removed from V and 0 bases from J, the gap between germline ends came to 10 bases.

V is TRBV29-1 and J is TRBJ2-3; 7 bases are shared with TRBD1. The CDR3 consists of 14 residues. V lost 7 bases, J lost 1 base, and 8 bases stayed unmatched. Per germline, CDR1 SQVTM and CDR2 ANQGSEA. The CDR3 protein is CSADRALGTDTQYF. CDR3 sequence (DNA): TGCAGCGCTGACAGGGCCCTCGGCACAGATACGCAGTATTTT.

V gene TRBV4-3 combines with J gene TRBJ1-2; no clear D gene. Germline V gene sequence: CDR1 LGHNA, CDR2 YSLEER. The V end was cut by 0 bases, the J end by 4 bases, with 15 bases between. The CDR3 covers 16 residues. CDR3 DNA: TGCGCCAGCAGCCAAGATGTGCTGTACAGCCGCTATGGCTACACCTTC. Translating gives CASSQDVLYSRYGYTF.

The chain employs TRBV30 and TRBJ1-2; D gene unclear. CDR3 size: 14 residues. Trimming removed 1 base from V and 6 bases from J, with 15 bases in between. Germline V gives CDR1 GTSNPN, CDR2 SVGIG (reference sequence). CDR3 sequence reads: CAWSGLPGRDGYTF. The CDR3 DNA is TGTGCCTGGAGTGGATTACCGGGGAGGGATGGCTACACCTTC.

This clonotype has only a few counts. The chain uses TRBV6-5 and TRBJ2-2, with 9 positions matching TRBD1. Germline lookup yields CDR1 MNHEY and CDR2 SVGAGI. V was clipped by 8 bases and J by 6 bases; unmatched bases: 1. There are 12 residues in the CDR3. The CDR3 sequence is CASRQGAGELFF. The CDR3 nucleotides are TGTGCCAGCCGACAGGGGGCCGGGGAGCTGTTTTTT.

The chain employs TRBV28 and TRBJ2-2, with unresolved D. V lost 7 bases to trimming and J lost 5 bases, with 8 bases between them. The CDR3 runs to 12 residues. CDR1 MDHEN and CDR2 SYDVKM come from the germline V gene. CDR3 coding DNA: TGTGCCAGCAACGTGGTGACCGGGGAGCTGTTTTTT. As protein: CASNVVTGELFF. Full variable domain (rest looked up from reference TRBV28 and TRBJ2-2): DVKVTQSSRYLVKRTGEKVFLECVQDMDHENMFWYRQDPGLGLRLIYFSYDVKMKEKGDIPEGYSVSREKKERFSLILESASTNQTSMYLCASNVVTGELFFGEGSRLTVL.

In DNA form, the CDR3 reads TGTGCCAGCAGTTTTGAGACAGGGCTGTACGAGCAGTACTTC. Translation gives CASSFETGLYEQYF. The V call is TRBV5-6, the J call TRBJ2-7; 7 bases line up with TRBD1. CDR3 size: 14 residues. V lost 5 bases, J lost 4 bases, and 9 bases stayed unmatched. CDR1 SGHDT and CDR2 YYEEEE come from the germline V gene.